This T cell receptor beta chain was documented in a study of blood T cell repertoires in COVID-19. The length of the CDR3 is 14 residues. Germline CDR1 and CDR2: MNHEY and SMNVEV (reference sequence). J was trimmed by 5 bases and V by 5 bases; bases with no gene match: 8. Some clones are missing from TCRdb's copy, which holds only in-frame ones; the method was immunoSEQ multiplex PCR. This sample yields tens of thousands of clones, of which approximately 85% are seen a single time; approximately 2.8% belongs to the top ten. The origin of this receptor is a woman of 80 years or more with COVID-19, enrolled during active disease. The gene calls are TRBV27 and TRBJ2-7; 8 bases match TRBD1. Material: peripheral blood. This CDR3 is CASSTWAGGNEQYF. In nucleotides, the CDR3 is TGTGCCAGCAGTACGTGGGCAGGGGGCAACGAGCAGTACTTC.